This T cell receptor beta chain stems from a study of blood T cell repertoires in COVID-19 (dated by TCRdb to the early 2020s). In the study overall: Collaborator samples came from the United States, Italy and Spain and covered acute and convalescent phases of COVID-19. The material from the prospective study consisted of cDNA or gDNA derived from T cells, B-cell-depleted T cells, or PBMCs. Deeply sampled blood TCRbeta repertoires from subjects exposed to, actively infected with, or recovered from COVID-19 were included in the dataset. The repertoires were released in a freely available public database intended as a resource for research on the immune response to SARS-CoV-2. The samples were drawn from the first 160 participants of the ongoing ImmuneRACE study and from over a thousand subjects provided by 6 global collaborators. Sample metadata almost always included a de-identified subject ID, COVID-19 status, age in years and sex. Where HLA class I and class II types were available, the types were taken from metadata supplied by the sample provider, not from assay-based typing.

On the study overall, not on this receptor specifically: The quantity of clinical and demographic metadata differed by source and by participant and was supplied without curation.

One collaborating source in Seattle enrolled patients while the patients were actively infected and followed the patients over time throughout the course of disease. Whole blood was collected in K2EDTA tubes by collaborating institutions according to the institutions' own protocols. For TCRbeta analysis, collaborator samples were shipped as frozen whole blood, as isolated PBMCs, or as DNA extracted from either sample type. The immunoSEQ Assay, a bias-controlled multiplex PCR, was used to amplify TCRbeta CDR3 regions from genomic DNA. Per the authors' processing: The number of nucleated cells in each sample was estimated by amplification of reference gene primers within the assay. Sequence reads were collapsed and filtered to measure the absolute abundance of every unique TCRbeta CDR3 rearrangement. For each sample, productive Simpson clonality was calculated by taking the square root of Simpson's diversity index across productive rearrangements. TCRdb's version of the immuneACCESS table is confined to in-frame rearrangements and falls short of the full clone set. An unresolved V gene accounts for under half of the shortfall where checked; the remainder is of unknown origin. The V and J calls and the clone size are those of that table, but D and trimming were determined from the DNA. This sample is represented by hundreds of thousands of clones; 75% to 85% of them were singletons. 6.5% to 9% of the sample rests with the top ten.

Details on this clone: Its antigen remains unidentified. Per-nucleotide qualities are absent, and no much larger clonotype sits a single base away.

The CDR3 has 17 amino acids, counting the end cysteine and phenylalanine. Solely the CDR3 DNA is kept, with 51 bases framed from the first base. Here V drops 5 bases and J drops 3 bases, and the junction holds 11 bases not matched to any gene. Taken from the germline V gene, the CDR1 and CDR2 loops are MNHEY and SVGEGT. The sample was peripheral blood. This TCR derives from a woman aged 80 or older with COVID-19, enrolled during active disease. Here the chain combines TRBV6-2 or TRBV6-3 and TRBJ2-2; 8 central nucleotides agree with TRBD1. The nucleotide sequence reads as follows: TGTGCCAGCAGTCGGGACAGGATTTCGATTGACACCGGGGAGCTGTTTTTT. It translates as CASSRDRISIDTGELFF.